A selection of T cell receptor beta chains follows, all from one sample in a study of blood T cell repertoires in COVID-19. Sequencing used immunoSEQ multiplex PCR; TCRdb keeps in-frame clones, though not all of them. The sample has approximately 220,000 clones, roughly 90% seen once; the top ten hold just over 2.5%. Sequencing was carried out using PBMCs or T cells enriched from blood (not recorded which). The receptors come from a woman younger than 45 with acute COVID-19. Each CDR3 is given with its conserved first and last residue. A D gene is named only where the DNA matches it firmly. Clone size, where shown, is once, few, many, or a class for clones that have expanded.

V	length	D	size	J	CDR3	DNA
TRBV4-3	14	TRBD1	.	TRBJ1-2	CASSQNRGLHGYTF	TGCGCCAGCAGCCAAAACAGGGGGCTTCATGGCTACACCTTC
TRBV4-1	16	.	.	TRBJ1-5	CASSQVLGGGNQPQHF	TGCGCCAGCAGCCAGGTCCTCGGCGGAGGCAATCAGCCCCAGCATTTT
TRBV2	15	TRBD1	.	TRBJ2-7	CASTPTGVAGDEQYF	TGTGCCAGCACTCCAACAGGGGTGGCCGGGGACGAGCAGTACTTC
TRBV7-9	13	.	.	TRBJ1-1	CASSLGQNTEAFF	TGTGCCAGCAGCTTGGGGCAGAACACTGAAGCTTTCTTT
TRBV15	19	TRBD1	.	TRBJ1-4	CATSPTIQTGPATNEKLFF	TGTGCCACCAGCCCAACTATCCAGACAGGGCCGGCAACTAATGAAAAACTGTTTTTT
TRBV12-5	18	.	.	TRBJ2-7	CASGLGGDFLGASYEQYF	TGTGCTAGTGGTTTGGGGGGGGACTTCCTAGGGGCCTCCTACGAGCAGTACTTC
TRBV18	16	.	.	TRBJ1-3	CASSPRGPRSGNTIYF	TGTGCCAGCTCACCTAGGGGTCCCCGCTCTGGAAACACCATATATTTT
TRBV27	14	TRBD1	.	TRBJ2-7	CASKDRGFTYEQYF	TGTGCCAGCAAGGACAGGGGGTTCACCTACGAGCAGTACTTC
TRBV19	15	TRBD1	.	TRBJ2-7	CASSTETGEAYEQYF	TGTGCCAGTAGTACTGAAACAGGGGAAGCCTACGAGCAGTACTTC
TRBV7-9	14	.	few	TRBJ1-1	CASSKQGRDTEAFF	TGTGCCAGCAGCAAACAGGGTCGGGACACTGAAGCTTTCTTT
TRBV10-2	16	TRBD1	.	TRBJ1-5	CASSPTGAYSNQPQHF	TGCGCCAGCAGCCCGACAGGGGCCTATAGCAATCAGCCCCAGCATTTT
TRBV6-2/TRBV6-3	17	.	.	TRBJ1-1	CASSYTDSGRVGTEAFF	TGTGCCAGCAGTTACACGGATTCGGGCAGGGTGGGCACTGAAGCTTTCTTT